This T cell receptor (beta chain) was recovered during a study of human T cells and chemical hapten exposure. The overall study: TCR yields per sample varied mostly from small pooled library volume differences.

Trimming cost V 0 bases and J 6 bases, with 10 bases left between them. CDR1 SGHRS and CDR2 YFSETQ come from the germline V gene. The CDR3 extends over 14 amino acids. TCRdb recomputed calls from the RACE reads with MiXCR, one row per CDR3 protein. The table lists about 15,000 distinct CDR3 sequences, about 15% of them singletons. This clonotype was picked up many times. Regarding time point: patch test 1, 2 weeks after DPC sensitization. Treatment in this sample: therapeutic diphenylcyclopropenone sensitization with weekly scalp DPC. The donor pool consisted of alopecia patients aged 18 to 70 years, considered suitable for DPC.

Sequencing was performed on whole blood, taken in connection with sensitization to the hapten diphenylcyclopropenone (DPC). The clonotype was recovered from a woman in her twenties or thirties with alopecia areata. Some clones in this sample may be carry-over from other donors' samples. The V gene is TRBV5-1, the J gene TRBJ1-5; D may be TRBD1 (6 bases). The CDR3 is CASSLAGGPQPQHF. The CDR3 nucleotides are TGCGCCAGCAGCTTGGCCGGGGGGCCTCAGCCCCAGCATTTT.